This is a list of T cell receptor beta chains from one sample in a study of blood T cell repertoires in COVID-19. Method: immunoSEQ multiplex PCR; TCRdb's copy keeps in-frame clones and lacks some. The sample contains under 250,000 clones, approximately 82% of which appear only once. Sequencing used peripheral blood. The receptors were sampled from a man between 45 and 60 years old with active or convalescent COVID-19. The CDR3 runs from the conserved cysteine through the conserved F or W. Each record gives: clone size, V gene, J gene, CDR3 protein. Size tells how often a clone was seen (once, few, many) or the class of an expanded clone, and some rows leave it out.

.	TRBV19	TRBJ2-7	CASSIAGVPYEQYF
.	TRBV21-1	TRBJ1-5	CASSGGSGNQPQHF
.	TRBV9	TRBJ2-7	CASSPGTSGSSYEQYF
.	TRBV12-3/TRBV12-4	TRBJ2-1	CASSLGLALEQFF
.	TRBV4-1	TRBJ1-2	CASSQTDRASTYGYTF
.	TRBV2	TRBJ1-1	CASSRQGVMNTEAFF
few	TRBV10-3	TRBJ1-5	CAISAGVSNQPQHF
.	TRBV5-6	TRBJ2-1	CASSPDIGDEQFF
.	TRBV5-8	TRBJ2-3	CASSKGDSGIDTQYF
.	TRBV28	TRBJ1-2	CASSYSFPYGYTF
.	TRBV6-5	TRBJ1-1	CASSPTGTENTEAFF